The entry below describes one T cell receptor (beta chain). The authors plated approximately 200,000 CFSE-labeled responder cells with approximately 200,000 irradiated, violet-dye-labeled stimulator cells. After the reaction, proliferating CFSE-low CD3+CD4+ and CD3+CD8+ responders were sorted. The CDR3 length is 16 residues. CDR1 and CDR2 (germline): MGHRA, YSYEKL. The germline V and J ends were trimmed by 3 bases and 3 bases, with 17 bases remaining between them. This sample stems from a study of graft-versus-host responses after intestinal transplantation. Libraries were prepared by immunoSEQ multiplex PCR; TCRdb keeps only in-frame clonotypes and omits some of them. The sample shows about 1,800 clones, 38% of them seen only once.

Source: alloreactive CD8+ T cells from a mixed lymphocyte reaction culture, taken before transplantation. As to subset: CFSE-low proliferating T cells sorted from approximately 6-day pre-transplant mixed lymphocyte reaction (GvH or HvG direction). The TCR originated in a human patient who was an organ donor for intestinal transplantation. The chain is built from TRBV4-1 and TRBJ1-2, with TRBD1 as a possible D gene (5 bases). Here the CDR3 DNA reads TGCGCCAGCAGCCAGGAACCCGCACAGGAATACTATGGCTACACCTTC. Protein sequence: CASSQEPAQEYYGYTF.